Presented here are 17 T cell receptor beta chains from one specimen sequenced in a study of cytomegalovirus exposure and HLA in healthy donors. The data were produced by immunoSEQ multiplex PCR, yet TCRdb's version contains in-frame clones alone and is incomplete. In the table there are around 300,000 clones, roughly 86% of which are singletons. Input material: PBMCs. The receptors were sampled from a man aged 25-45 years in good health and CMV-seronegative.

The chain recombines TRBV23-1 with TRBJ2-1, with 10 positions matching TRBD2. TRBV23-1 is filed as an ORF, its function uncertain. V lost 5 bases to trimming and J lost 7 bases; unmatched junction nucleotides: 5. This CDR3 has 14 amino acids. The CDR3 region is CASSFTSGENEQFF. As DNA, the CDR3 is TGCGCCAGCAGTTTCACTAGCGGGGAAAATGAGCAGTTCTTC.

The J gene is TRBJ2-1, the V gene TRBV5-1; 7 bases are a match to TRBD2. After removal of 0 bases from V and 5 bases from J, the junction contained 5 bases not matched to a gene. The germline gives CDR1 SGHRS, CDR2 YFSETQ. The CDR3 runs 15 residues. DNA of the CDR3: TGCGCCAGCAGCTTGGGGGAGGGACTAAACAATGAGCAGTTCTTC. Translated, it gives CASSLGEGLNNEQFF. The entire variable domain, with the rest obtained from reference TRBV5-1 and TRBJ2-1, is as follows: KAGVTQTPRYLIKTRGQQVTLSCSPISGHRSVSWYQQTPGQGLQFLFEYFSETQRNKGNFPGRFSGRQFSNSRSEMNVSTLELGDSALYLCASSLGEGLNNEQFFGPGTRLTVL.

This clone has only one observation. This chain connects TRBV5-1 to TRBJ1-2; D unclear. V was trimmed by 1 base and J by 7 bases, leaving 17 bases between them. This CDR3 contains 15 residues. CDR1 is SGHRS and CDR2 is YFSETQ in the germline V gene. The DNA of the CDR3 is TGCGCCAGCAGCTTGCTATCGAGGGCGGCGGGTGGCTACACCTTC. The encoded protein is CASSLLSRAAGGYTF.

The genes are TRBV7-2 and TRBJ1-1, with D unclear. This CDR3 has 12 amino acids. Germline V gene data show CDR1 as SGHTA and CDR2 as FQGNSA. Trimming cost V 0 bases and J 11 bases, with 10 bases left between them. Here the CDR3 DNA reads TGTGCCAGCAGCTTAGCCGAAGCGCTGGCTTTCTTT. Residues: CASSLAEALAFF.

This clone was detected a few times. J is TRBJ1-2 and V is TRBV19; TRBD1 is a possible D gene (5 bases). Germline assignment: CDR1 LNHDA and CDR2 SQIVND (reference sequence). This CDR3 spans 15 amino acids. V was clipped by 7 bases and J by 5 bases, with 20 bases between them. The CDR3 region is CASNTGSAGEYGYTF. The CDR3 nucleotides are TGTGCCAGTAATACAGGAAGTGCGGGAGAGTATGGCTACACCTTC. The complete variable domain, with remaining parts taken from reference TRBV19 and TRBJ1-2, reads DGGITQSPKYLFRKEGQNVTLSCEQNLNHDAMYWYRQDPGQGLRLIYYSQIVNDFQKGDIAEGYSVSREKKESFPLTVTSAQKNPTAFYLCASNTGSAGEYGYTFGSGTRLTVV.

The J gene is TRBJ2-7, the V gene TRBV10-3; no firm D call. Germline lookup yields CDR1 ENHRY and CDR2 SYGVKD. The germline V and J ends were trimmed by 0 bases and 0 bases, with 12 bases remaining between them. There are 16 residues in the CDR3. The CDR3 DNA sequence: TGTGCCATCAGTGAGTCGATTGGAGATAGCTCCTACGAGCAGTACTTC. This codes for CAISESIGDSSYEQYF.

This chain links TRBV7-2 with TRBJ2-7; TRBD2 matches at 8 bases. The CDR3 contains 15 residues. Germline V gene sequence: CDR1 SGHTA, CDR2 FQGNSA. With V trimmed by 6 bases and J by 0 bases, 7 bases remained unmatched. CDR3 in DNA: TGTGCCAGCAGTCCAAGCGGGGGAATCTCCTACGAGCAGTACTTC. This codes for CASSPSGGISYEQYF. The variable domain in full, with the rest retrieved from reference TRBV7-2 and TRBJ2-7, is GAGVSQSPSNKVTEKGKDVELRCDPISGHTALYWYRQSLGQGLEFLIYFQGNSAPDKSGLPSDRFSAERTGGSVSTLTIQRTQQEDSAVYLCASSPSGGISYEQYFGPGTRLTVT.

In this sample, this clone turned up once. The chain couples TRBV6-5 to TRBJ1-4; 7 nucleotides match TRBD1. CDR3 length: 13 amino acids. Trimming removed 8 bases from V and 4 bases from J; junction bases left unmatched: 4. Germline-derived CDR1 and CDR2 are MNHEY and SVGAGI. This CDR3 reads CASARDSNEKLFF. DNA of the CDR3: TGTGCCAGCGCTCGGGACAGTAATGAAAAACTGTTTTTT.

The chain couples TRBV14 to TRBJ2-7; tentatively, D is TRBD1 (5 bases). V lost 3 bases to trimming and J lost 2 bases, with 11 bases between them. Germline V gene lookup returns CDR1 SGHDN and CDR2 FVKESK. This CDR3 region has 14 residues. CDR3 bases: TGTGCCAGCAGCCAGACAGTGAAACCCTACGAGCAGTACTTC. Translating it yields CASSQTVKPYEQYF.

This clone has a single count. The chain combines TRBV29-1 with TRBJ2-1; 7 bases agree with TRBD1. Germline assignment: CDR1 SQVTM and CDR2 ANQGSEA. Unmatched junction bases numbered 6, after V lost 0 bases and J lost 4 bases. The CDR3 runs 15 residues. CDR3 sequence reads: CSVEDRDRQYNEQFF. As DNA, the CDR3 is TGCAGCGTTGAAGACCGGGACAGACAATACAATGAGCAGTTCTTC.

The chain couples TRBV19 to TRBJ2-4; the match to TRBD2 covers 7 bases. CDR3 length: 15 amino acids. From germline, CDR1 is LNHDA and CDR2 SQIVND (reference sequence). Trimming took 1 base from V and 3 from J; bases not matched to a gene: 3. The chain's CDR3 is CASSIAGTIKNIQYF. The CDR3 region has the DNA TGTGCCAGTAGTATAGCCGGGACTATCAAAAACATTCAGTACTTC.

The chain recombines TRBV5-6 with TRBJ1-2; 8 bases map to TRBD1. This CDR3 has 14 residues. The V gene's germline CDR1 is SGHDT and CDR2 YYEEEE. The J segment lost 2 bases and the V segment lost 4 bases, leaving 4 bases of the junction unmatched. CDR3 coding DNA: TGTGCCAGCAGCCACGGACAGGGAAACTATGGCTACACCTTC. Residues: CASSHGQGNYGYTF.

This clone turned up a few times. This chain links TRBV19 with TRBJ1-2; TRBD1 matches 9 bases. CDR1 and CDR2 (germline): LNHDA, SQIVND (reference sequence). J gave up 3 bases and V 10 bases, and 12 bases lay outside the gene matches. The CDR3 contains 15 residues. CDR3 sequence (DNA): TGTGCCACCTCCGAGGGACAGGGTTTGGACTATGGCTACACCTTC. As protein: CATSEGQGLDYGYTF.

CDR3 sequence: CASSSLTDMNTEAFF. CDR3 sequence (DNA): TGTGCCAGCAGCTCTTTGACAGATATGAACACTGAAGCTTTCTTT. The chain is built from TRBV13 and TRBJ1-1, with D tentatively TRBD1 (5 bases). This CDR3 comprises 15 residues. V lost 4 bases and J lost 0, with 12 bases in between. The germline CDR1 and CDR2 sequences are PRHDT and FYEKMQ (reference sequence).

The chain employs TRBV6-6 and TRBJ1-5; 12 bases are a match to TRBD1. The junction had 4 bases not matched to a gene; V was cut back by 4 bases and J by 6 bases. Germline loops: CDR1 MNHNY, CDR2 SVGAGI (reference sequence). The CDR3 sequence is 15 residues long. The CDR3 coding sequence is TGTGCCAGCAGTTCGGGGACAGGGGGCTTTCAGCCCCAGCATTTT. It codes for CASSSGTGGFQPQHF.

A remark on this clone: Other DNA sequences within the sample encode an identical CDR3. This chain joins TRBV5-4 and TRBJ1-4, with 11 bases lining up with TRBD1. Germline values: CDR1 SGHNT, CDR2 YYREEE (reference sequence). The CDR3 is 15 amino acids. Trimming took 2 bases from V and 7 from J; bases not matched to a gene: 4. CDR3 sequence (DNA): TGTGCCAGCAGCTTAGCCGGGACAGGGGGTGAAAAACTGTTTTTT. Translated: CASSLAGTGGEKLFF. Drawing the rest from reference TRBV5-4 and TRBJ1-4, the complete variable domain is ETGVTQSPTHLIKTRGQQVTLRCSSQSGHNTVSWYQQALGQGPQFIFQYYREEENGRGNFPPRFSGLQFPNYSSELNVNALELDDSALYLCASSLAGTGGEKLFFGSGTQLSVL.

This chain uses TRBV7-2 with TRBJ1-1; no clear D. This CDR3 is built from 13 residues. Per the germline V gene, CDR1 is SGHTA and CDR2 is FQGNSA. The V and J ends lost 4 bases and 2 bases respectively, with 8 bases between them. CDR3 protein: CASSSNRNTEAFF. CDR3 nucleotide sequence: TGTGCCAGCAGCTCCAACAGAAACACTGAAGCTTTCTTT.